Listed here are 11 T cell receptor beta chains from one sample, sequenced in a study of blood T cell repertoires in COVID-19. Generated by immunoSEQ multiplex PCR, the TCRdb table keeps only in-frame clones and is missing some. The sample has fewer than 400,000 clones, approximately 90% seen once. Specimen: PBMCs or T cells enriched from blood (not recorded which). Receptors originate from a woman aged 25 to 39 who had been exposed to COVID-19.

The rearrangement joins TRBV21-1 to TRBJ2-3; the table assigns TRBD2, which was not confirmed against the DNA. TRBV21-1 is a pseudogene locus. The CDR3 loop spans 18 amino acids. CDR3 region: CASSKKRGLAGDTDTQYF. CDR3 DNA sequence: TGTGCCAGCAGCAAAAAAAGGGGACTAGCGGGGGACACAGATACGCAGTATTTT.

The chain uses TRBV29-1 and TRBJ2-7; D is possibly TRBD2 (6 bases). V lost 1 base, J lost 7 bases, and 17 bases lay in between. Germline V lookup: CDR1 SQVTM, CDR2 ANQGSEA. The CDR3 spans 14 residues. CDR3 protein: CSVEVGRGGREQYF. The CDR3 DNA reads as TGCAGCGTTGAAGTTGGGCGGGGAGGAAGGGAGCAGTACTTC.

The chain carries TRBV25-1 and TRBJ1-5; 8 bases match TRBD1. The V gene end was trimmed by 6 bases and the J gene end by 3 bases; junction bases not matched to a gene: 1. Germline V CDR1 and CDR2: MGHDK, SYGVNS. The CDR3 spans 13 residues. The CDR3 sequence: CASSRGPNQPQHF. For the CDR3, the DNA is TGTGCCAGCAGCAGGGGGCCCAATCAGCCCCAGCATTTT.

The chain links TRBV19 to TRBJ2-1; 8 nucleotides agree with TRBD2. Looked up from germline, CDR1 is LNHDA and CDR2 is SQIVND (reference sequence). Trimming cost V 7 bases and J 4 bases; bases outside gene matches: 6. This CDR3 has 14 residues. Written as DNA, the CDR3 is TGTGCCAGTACTACTAGCGGATTATACAATGAGCAGTTCTTC. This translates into CASTTSGLYNEQFF.

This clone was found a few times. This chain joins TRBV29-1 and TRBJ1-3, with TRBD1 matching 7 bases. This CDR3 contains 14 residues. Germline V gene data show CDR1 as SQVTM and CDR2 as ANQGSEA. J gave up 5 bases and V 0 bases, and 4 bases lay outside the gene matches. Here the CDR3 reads CSVEDWGQRNTIYF. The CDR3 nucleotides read TGCAGCGTTGAAGATTGGGGACAGAGAAACACCATATATTTT.

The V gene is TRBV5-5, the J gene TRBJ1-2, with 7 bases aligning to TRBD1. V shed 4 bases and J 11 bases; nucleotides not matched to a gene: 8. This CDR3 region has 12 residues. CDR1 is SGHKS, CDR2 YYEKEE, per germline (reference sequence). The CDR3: CASSRDSSGYTF. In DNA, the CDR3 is TGTGCCAGCAGCCGGGACAGCTCTGGGTACACCTTC.

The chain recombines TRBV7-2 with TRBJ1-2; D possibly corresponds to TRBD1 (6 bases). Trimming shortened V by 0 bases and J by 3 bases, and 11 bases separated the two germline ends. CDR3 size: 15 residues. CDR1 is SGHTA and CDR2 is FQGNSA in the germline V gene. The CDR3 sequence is CASSLAGGAHYGYTF. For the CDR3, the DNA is TGTGCCAGCAGCTTAGCCGGGGGGGCGCACTATGGCTACACCTTC.

CDR3: CASSVAAGKETQYF. As DNA, the CDR3 is TGTGCCAGCAGCGTAGCGGCGGGTAAAGAGACCCAGTACTTC. The V and J genes are TRBV9 and TRBJ2-5, with a weak D call TRBD2 (5 bases). Looked up from germline, CDR1 is SGDLS and CDR2 is YYNGEE. Between the trimmed V and J ends, which lost 0 bases and 3 bases, there was a span of 9 bases. This CDR3 is 14 amino acids long.

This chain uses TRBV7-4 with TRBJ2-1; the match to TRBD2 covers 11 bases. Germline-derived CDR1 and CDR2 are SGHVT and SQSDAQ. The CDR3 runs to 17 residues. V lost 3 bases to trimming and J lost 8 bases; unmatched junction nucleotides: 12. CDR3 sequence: CASSLGWLAGGSHEQFF. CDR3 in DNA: TGTGCCAGCAGCTTGGGTTGGCTAGCGGGGGGCAGCCATGAGCAGTTCTTC.

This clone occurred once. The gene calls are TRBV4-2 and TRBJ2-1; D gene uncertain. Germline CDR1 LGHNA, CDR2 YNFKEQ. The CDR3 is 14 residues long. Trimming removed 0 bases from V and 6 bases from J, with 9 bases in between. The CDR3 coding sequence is TGTGCCAGCAGCCAAGACCGGTTTATCAATGAGCAGTTCTTC. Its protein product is CASSQDRFINEQFF.

For the CDR3, the DNA is TGTGCCAGCAGAACAGGGGCCGGACAAGAGACCCAGTACTTC. Protein product: CASRTGAGQETQYF. The chain couples TRBV7-6 to TRBJ2-5; TRBD1 aligns across 7 bases. V dropped 6 bases and J dropped 2; count of bases not matched to a gene: 6. This CDR3 spans 14 amino acids. Germline V CDR1 and CDR2: SGHVS, FNYEAQ.